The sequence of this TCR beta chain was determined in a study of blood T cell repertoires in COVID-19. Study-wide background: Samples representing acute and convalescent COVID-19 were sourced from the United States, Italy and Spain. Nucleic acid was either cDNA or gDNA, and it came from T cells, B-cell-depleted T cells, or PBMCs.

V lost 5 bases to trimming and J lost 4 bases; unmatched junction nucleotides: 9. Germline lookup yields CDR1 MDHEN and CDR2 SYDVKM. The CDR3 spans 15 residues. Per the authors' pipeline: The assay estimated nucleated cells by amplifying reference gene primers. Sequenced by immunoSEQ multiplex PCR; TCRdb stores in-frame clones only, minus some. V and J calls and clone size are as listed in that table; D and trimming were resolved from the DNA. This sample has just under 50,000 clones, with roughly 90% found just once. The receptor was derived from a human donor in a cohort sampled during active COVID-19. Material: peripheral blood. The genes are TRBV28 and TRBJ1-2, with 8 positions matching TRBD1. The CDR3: CASSPLAGGPYGYTF. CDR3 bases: TGTGCCAGCAGTCCCTTGGCAGGGGGCCCCTATGGCTACACCTTC.